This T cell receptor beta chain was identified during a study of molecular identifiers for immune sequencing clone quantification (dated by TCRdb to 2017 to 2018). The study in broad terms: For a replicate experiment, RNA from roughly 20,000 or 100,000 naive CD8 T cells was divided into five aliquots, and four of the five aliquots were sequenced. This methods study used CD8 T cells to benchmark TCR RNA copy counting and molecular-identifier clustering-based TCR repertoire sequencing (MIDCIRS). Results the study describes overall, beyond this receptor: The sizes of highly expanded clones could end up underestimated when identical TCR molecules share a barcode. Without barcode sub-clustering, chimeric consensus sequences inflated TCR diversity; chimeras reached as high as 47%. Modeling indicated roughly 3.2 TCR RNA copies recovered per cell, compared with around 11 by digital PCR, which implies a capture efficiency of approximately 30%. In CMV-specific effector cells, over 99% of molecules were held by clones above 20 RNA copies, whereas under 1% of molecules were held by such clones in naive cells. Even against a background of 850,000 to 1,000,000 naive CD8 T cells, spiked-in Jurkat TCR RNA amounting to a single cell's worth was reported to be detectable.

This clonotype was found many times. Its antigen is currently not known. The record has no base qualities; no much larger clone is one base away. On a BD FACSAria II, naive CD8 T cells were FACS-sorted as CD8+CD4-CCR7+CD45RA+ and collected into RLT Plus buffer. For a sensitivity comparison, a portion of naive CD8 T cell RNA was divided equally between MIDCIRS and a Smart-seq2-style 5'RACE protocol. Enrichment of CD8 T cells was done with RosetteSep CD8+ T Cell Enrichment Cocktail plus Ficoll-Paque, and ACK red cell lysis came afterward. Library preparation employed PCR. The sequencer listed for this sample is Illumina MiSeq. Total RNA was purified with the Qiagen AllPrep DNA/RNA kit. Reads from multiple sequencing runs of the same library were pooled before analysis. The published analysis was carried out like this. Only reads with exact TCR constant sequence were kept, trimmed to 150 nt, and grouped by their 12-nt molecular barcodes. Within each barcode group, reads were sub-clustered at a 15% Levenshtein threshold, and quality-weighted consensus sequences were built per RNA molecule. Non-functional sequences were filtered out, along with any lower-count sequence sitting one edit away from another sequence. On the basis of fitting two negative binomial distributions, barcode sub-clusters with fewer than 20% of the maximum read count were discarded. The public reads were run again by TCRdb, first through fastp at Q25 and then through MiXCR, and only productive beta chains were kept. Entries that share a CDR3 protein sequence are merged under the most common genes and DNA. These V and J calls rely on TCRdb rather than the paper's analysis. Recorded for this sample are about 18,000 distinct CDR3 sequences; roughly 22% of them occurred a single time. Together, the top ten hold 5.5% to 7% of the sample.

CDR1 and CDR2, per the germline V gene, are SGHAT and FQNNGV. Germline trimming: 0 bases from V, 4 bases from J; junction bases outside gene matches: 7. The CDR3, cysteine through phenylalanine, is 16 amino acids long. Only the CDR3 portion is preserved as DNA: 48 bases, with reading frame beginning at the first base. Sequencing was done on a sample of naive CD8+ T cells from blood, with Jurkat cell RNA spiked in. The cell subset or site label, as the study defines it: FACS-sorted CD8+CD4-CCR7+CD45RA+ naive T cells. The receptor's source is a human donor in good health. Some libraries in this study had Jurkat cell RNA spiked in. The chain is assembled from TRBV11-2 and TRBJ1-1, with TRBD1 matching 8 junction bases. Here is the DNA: TGTGCCAGCAGCTTAGAAAAGGACAGGGTCGGCACTGAAGCTTTCTTT. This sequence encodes CASSLEKDRVGTEAFF. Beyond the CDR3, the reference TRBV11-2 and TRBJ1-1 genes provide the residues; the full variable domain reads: EAGVAQSPRYKIIEKRQSVAFWCNPISGHATLYWYQQILGQGPKLLIQFQNNGVVDDSQLPKDRFSAERLKGVDSTLKIQPAKLEDSAVYLCASSLEKDRVGTEAFFGQGTRLTVV.